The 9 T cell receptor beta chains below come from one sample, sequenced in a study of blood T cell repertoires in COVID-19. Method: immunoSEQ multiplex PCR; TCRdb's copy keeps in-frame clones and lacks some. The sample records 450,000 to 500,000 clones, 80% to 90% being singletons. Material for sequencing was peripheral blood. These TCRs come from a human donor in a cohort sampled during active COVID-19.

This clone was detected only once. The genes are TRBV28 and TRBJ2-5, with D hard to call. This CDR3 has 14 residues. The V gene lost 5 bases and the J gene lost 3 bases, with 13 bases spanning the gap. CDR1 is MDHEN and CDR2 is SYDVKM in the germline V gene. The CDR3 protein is CASSITAFEETQYF. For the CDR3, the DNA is TGTGCCAGCAGTATAACAGCTTTCGAAGAGACCCAGTACTTC. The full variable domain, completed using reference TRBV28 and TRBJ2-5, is DVKVTQSSRYLVKRTGEKVFLECVQDMDHENMFWYRQDPGLGLRLIYFSYDVKMKEKGDIPEGYSVSREKKERFSLILESASTNQTSMYLCASSITAFEETQYFGPGTRLLVL.

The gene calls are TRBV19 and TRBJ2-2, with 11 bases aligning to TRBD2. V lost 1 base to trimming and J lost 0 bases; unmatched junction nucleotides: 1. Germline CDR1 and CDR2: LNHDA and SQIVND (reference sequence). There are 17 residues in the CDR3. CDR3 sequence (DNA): TGTGCCAGTAGTATAGGACTAGCGGGAACGAACACCGGGGAGCTGTTTTTT. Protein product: CASSIGLAGTNTGELFF.

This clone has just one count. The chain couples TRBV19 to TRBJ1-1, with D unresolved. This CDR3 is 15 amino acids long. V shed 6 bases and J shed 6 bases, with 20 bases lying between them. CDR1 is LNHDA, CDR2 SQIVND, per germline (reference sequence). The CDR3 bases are TGTGCCAGTAGGGATGACAACGAAGGTGGCCCTGAAGCTTTCTTT. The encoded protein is CASRDDNEGGPEAFF. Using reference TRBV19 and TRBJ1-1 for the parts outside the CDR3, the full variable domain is DGGITQSPKYLFRKEGQNVTLSCEQNLNHDAMYWYRQDPGQGLRLIYYSQIVNDFQKGDIAEGYSVSREKKESFPLTVTSAQKNPTAFYLCASRDDNEGGPEAFFGQGTRLTVV.

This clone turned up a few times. DNA for the CDR3: TGTGCCTGGAGAAACCGGGACAGAGGTTTGGGGAACTATGGCTACACCTTC. This translates into CAWRNRDRGLGNYGYTF. The chain joins TRBV30 to TRBJ1-2; 7 bases line up with TRBD1. Losses at the gene ends were 3 bases for V and 2 bases for J; bases not matched to a gene: 15. This CDR3 region has 17 residues. The V gene's germline CDR1 is GTSNPN and CDR2 SVGIG (reference sequence).

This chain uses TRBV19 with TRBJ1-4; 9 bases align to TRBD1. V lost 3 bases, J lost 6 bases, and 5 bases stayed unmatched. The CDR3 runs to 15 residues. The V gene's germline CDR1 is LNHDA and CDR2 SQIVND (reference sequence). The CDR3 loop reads CASSIGDRVDEKLFF. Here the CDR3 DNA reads TGTGCCAGTAGTATCGGGGACAGGGTTGATGAAAAACTGTTTTTT.

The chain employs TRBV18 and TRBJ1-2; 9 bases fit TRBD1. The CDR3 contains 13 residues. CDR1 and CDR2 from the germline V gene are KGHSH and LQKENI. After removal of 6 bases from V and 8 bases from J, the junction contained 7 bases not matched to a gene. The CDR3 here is CASSPRDREGYTF. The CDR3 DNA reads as TGTGCCAGCTCGCCCCGGGACAGGGAAGGCTACACCTTC.

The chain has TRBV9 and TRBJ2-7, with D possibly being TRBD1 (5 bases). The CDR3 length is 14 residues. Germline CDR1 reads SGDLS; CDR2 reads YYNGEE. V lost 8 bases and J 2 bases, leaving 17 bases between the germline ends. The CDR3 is CASSELDRAYEQYF. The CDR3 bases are TGTGCCAGTTCCGAGCTAGACAGAGCCTACGAGCAGTACTTC.

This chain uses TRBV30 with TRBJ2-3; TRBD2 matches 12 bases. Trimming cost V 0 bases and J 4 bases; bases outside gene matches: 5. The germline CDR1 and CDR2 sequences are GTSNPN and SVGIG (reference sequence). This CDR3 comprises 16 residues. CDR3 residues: CAWSVGLAGLPDTQYF. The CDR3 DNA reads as TGTGCCTGGAGTGTAGGACTAGCGGGATTACCAGATACGCAGTATTTT.

The chain's CDR3 is CASSRGGGYTQYF. The CDR3 DNA is TGTGCCAGCAGTCGGGGGGGTGGTTATACGCAGTATTTT. The chain links TRBV27 to TRBJ2-3; TRBD2 aligns across 8 bases. Germline trimming cut 5 bases from V and 7 bases from J; bases unmatched to any gene: 5. The germline CDR1 and CDR2 sequences are MNHEY and SMNVEV (reference sequence). The CDR3 loop spans 13 amino acids.